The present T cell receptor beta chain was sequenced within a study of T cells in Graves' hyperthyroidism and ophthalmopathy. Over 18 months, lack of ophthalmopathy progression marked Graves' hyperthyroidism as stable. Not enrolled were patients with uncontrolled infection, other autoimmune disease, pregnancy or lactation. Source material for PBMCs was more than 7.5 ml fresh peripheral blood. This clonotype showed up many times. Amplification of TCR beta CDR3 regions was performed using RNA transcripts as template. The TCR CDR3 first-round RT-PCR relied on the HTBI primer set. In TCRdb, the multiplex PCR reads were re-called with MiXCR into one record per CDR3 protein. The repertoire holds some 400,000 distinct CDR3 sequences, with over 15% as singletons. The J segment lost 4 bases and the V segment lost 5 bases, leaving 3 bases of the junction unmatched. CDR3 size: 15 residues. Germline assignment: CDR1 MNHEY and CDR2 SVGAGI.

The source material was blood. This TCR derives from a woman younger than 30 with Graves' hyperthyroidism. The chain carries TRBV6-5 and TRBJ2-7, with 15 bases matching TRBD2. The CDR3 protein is CASSRTSGGVYEQYF. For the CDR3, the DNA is TGTGCCAGCAGTCGGACTAGCGGGGGGGTATACGAGCAGTACTTC.